This TCR beta chain emerged from a study of cytomegalovirus exposure and HLA in healthy donors. Findings of the study overall: Within an earlier analysis, most TCR beta V segments proved productive either about 90% or about 30% of the time. The study flagged some 180 TCR beta chains as cytomegalovirus-associated.

CDR3 length: 15 residues. Germline V gives CDR1 SGHTA, CDR2 FQGNSA. The V end was cut by 5 bases, the J end by 0 bases, with 11 bases between. Concerning this clone itself: The target antigen is unknown.

PCR was performed using 60 Vbeta and 13 Jbeta primers. TCRdb's copy holds only in-frame clones and misses some; the assay was immunoSEQ multiplex PCR. Among about 160,000 clones listed, over 70% were seen once. This chain connects TRBV7-2 to TRBJ1-5, with D uncertain. The TCR was taken from a man aged 50 or older in good health and CMV-seropositive. Sequencing was carried out using PBMCs. CDR3 in DNA: TGTGCCAGCAGCGCCCGGACTGCTAGCAATCAGCCCCAGCATTTT. The encoded protein is CASSARTASNQPQHF.